A selection of T cell receptor beta chains follows, all from one sample in a study of T cell changes during pregnancy in multiple sclerosis. Data came from immunoSEQ multiplex PCR; TCRdb stores just in-frame clones and leaves some out. The repertoire holds about 67,000 clones, with 90% as singletons. Sequenced material: peripheral blood, taken in the third trimester of pregnancy. The receptors were gathered from a female donor with multiple sclerosis, enrolled in a pregnancy study. Each CDR3 is given with its conserved first and last residue. Each record gives: J gene, D gene, V gene, CDR3 protein. A D gene is named only where the DNA matches it firmly.

J: TRBJ2-2; D: TRBD1; V: TRBV7-9; CDR3: CASSPFGQGVTGELFF
J: TRBJ1-1; D: TRBD1; V: TRBV6-5; CDR3: CASSYRRGEAFF
J: TRBJ1-5; D: TRBD1; V: TRBV27; CDR3: CASSLGGQGAQPQHF
J: TRBJ2-1; D: NA; V: TRBV10-2; CDR3: CASSEPGETNEQFF
J: TRBJ1-2; D: TRBD1; V: TRBV11-2; CDR3: CASSFGQDGYTF
J: TRBJ2-7; D: NA; V: TRBV5-1; CDR3: CASSGQLIYEQYF
J: TRBJ1-4; D: NA; V: TRBV13; CDR3: CASRNVTSRALFF
J: TRBJ1-4; D: NA; V: TRBV27; CDR3: CASSLRRGEKLFF
J: TRBJ1-1; D: NA; V: TRBV30; CDR3: CAWATSTEAFF
J: TRBJ2-5; D: TRBD2; V: TRBV6-5; CDR3: CASSYSDLAGEETQYF
J: TRBJ1-4; D: NA; V: TRBV6-5; CDR3: CASSYRGAANEKLFF
J: TRBJ2-4; D: NA; V: TRBV5-6; CDR3: CASRYKNIQYF
J: TRBJ1-1; D: TRBD1; V: TRBV7-9; CDR3: CASSLASGTGETEAFF
J: TRBJ2-3; D: TRBD1; V: TRBV7-8; CDR3: CAGRGRGTDTQYF
J: TRBJ1-5; D: NA; V: TRBV19; CDR3: CASRQYGNQPQHF
J: TRBJ1-1; D: NA; V: TRBV7-9; CDR3: CASSLNQDTEAFF
J: TRBJ2-5; D: TRBD1; V: TRBV7-2; CDR3: CASSVGGTGGGQETQYF
J: TRBJ2-7; D: NA; V: TRBV30; CDR3: CAWSGRDSSYEQYF
J: TRBJ2-2; D: TRBD1; V: TRBV27; CDR3: CASSTGQGVTGELFF
J: TRBJ2-7; D: NA; V: TRBV30; CDR3: CAWSGQGEQYF
J: TRBJ2-7; D: TRBD1; V: TRBV29-1; CDR3: CSVERGRGSSYEQYF